The rows below give T cell receptor beta chains drawn from one sample of a study of early T cells in non-severe SARS-CoV-2 infection. Each CDR3 protein gets one entry after TCRdb re-called the 5' RACE reads with MiXCR. The sample shows roughly 50,000 distinct CDR3 sequences, 8.5% to 10% of them seen only once. Sequenced material: whole blood. The receptor set was obtained from an adult who was a healthcare worker with PCR-confirmed SARS-CoV-2 infection or an uninfected control (not recorded which). Each CDR3 is given with its conserved first and last residue. Each record gives: clone size, V gene, J gene, D gene, CDR3 protein, CDR3 DNA. A D gene is named only where the DNA matches it firmly. Expanded clones get a size class; other rows say once, few or many, or leave the size out.

many	TRBV4-1	TRBJ1-1	-	CASSQGVGENTEAFF	TGCGCCAGCAGCCAAGGAGTGGGGGAGAACACTGAAGCTTTCTTT
many	TRBV7-9	TRBJ2-7	-	CASSTTYEQYF	TGTGCCAGCAGCACAACATACGAGCAGTACTTC
few	TRBV29-1	TRBJ1-5	-	CSVSPQGSGNQPQHF	TGCAGCGTTTCACCTCAGGGAAGCGGCAATCAGCCCCAGCATTTT
many	TRBV9	TRBJ2-3	-	CASSVGALWTDTQYF	TGTGCCAGCAGCGTCGGGGCCCTCTGGACAGATACGCAGTATTTT
many	TRBV13	TRBJ2-1	-	CASSPIPGHEQFF	TGTGCCAGCAGCCCGATCCCGGGGCATGAGCAGTTCTTC
-	TRBV28	TRBJ1-2	TRBD1	CASRTKGQGAYYGYTF	TGTGCCAGCAGGACGAAGGGACAGGGGGCCTACTATGGCTACACCTTC
-	TRBV6-5	TRBJ2-6	-	CASSTSAGANVLTF	TGTGCCAGCAGCACGTCTGCTGGGGCCAACGTCCTGACTTTC
-	TRBV7-9	TRBJ2-3	-	CASTQGDTQYF	TGTGCCAGCACCCAGGGGGATACGCAGTATTTT
few	TRBV28	TRBJ2-5	-	CASSLNRAQYF	TGTGCCAGCAGTTTAAACAGGGCCCAGTACTTC
many	TRBV2	TRBJ2-5	-	CASSEESPLLETQYF	TGTGCCAGCAGTGAAGAGAGCCCGCTGTTGGAGACCCAGTACTTC
few	TRBV29-1	TRBJ2-1	-	CSAVRPGVPGNEQFF	TGCAGCGCCGTGCGGCCGGGGGTTCCCGGCAATGAGCAGTTCTTC
few	TRBV14	TRBJ1-5	-	CASSQDQGVGNQPQHF	TGTGCCAGCAGCCAAGATCAAGGGGTAGGAAATCAGCCCCAGCATTTT
many	TRBV20-1	TRBJ2-5	-	CSAGGLETQYF	TGCAGTGCGGGTGGCCTAGAGACCCAGTACTTC
many	TRBV5-1	TRBJ2-3	TRBD2	CASSQTSGLAGTDTQYF	TGCGCCAGCAGCCAAACTAGCGGGCTAGCTGGCACAGATACGCAGTATTTT
many	TRBV20-1	TRBJ2-7	TRBD2	CSARGPGTRSREQYF	TGCAGTGCTAGAGGTCCCGGGACTAGATCTCGAGAGCAGTACTTC
-	TRBV20-1	TRBJ2-7	-	CSAPTVSTYEQYF	TGCAGTGCTCCTACAGTGTCGACCTACGAGCAGTACTTC